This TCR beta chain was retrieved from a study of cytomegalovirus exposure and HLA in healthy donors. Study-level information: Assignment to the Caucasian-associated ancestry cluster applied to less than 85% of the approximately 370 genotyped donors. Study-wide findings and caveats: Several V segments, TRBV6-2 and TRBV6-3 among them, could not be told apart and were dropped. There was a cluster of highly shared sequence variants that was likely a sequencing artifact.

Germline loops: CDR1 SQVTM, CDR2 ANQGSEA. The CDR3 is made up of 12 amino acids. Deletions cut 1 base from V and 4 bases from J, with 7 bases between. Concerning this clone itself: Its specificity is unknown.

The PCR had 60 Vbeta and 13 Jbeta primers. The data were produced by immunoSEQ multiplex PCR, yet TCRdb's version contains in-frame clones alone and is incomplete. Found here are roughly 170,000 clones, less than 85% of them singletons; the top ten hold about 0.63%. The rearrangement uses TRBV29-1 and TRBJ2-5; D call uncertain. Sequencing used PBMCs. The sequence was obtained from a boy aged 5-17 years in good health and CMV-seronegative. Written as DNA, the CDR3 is TGCAGCGTTGAAGCGGGTCGAGAGACCCAGTACTTC. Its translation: CSVEAGRETQYF.